These 14 T cell receptor beta chains were all obtained from the same sample, sequenced in a study of identical twins. TCRdb re-called the 5' RACE reads through MiXCR, storing one row per CDR3 protein. The repertoire holds around 1.7 million distinct CDR3 sequences, with 25% to 35% as singletons. The material sequenced was cord blood. All receptors come from a newborn girl in good health.

This chain joins TRBV15 and TRBJ2-7, with D maybe TRBD2 (6 bases). This CDR3 has 15 residues. V lost 0 bases and J lost 3, with 12 bases in between. Per the germline V gene, CDR1 is LNHNV and CDR2 is YYDKDF (reference sequence). In DNA, the CDR3 is TGTGCCACCAGCAGAGATGGGCGGGAATACTACGAGCAGTACTTC. Translation gives CATSRDGREYYEQYF. Using reference TRBV15 and TRBJ2-7 for the parts outside the CDR3, the full variable domain is DAMVIQNPRYQVTQFGKPVTLSCSQTLNHNVMYWYQQKSSQAPKLLFHYYDKDFNNEADTPDNFQSRRPNTSFCFLDIRSPGLGDTAMYLCATSRDGREYYEQYFGPGTRLTVT.

This clonotype was seen a few times. The J gene is TRBJ2-3, the V gene TRBV7-2; 11 bases are a match to TRBD2. Per the germline V gene, CDR1 is SGHTA and CDR2 is FQGNSA. CDR3 length: 17 amino acids. V was clipped by 0 bases and J by 1 base; unmatched bases: 3. The CDR3 sequence is CASSLAPLAGGTDTQYF. CDR3 in DNA: TGTGCCAGCAGCTTAGCCCCACTAGCGGGGGGCACAGATACGCAGTATTTT.

The chain is built from TRBV7-9 and TRBJ1-1, with 7 positions matching TRBD1. Germline CDR1 SEHNR, CDR2 FQNEAQ (reference sequence). This CDR3 has 17 amino acids. The J segment lost 4 bases and the V segment lost 2 bases, leaving 13 bases of the junction unmatched. The DNA for the CDR3 is TGTGCCAGCAGCTTAAGTCATTTTAGAGGGGGCACCACTGAAGCTTTCTTT. Translating gives CASSLSHFRGGTTEAFF.

The gene calls are TRBV2 and TRBJ1-3; D call uncertain. Looked up from germline, CDR1 is SNHLY and CDR2 is FYNNEI. V lost 8 bases, J lost 2 bases, and 13 bases lay in between. This CDR3 spans 14 amino acids. CDR3 sequence: CASGEGRAGNTIYF. CDR3 DNA: TGTGCCAGCGGCGAAGGGAGGGCTGGAAACACCATATATTTT.

The chain uses TRBV11-1 and TRBJ2-4; TRBD1 is a possible D gene (6 bases). The J call may be incorrect, as the DNA end agrees better with TRBJ2-7. The CDR3 has 17 residues. Germline V lookup: CDR1 SGHAT, CDR2 FQDESV (reference sequence). For the CDR3, the DNA is TGTGCCAGCAGCTTAGTGGACTTTGGGGGCGGCCTCTACGAGCAGTACTTC. Residues: CASSLVDFGGGLYEQYF.

V usage is TRBV5-5 and J usage is TRBJ1-2; 11 bases are shared with TRBD1. Germline V gene sequence: CDR1 SGHKS, CDR2 YYEKEE (reference sequence). J was trimmed by 8 bases and V by 0 bases; bases with no gene match: 6. This CDR3 comprises 15 residues. The CDR3 DNA reads as TGTGCCAGCAGCTTGGGGACAGGGGGCTGGTACGGCTACACCTTC. This gives the protein CASSLGTGGWYGYTF.

This clonotype has only a few counts. The V and J genes are TRBV9 and TRBJ2-3, with 8 bases fitting TRBD2. This CDR3 comprises 18 residues. The ends lost 0 bases at V and 2 bases at J; junction bases unmatched: 11. Germline values: CDR1 SGDLS, CDR2 YYNGEE. CDR3 coding DNA: TGTGCCAGCAGCGTAGCCTTTACCGAGCGGGAGATCACAGATACGCAGTATTTT. Translation: CASSVAFTEREITDTQYF.

This clonotype has a count of ten or more. The V and J genes are TRBV27 and TRBJ1-6, with 9 bases that match TRBD1. V shed 0 bases, J shed 7 bases, and the junction held 1 base outside the gene matches. CDR3 size: 15 residues. Germline-derived CDR1 and CDR2 are MNHEY and SMNVEV (reference sequence). The CDR3 sequence: CASSLSGQGNSPLHF. The CDR3 coding sequence is TGTGCCAGCAGTTTATCGGGACAGGGCAATTCACCCCTCCACTTT.

This clonotype was seen more than once but under ten times. V is TRBV27 and J is TRBJ2-1; 15 bases agree with TRBD2. The CDR3 sequence is 23 residues long. The V and J ends lost 6 bases and 0 bases, in that order; junction bases with no gene match: 21. Germline CDR1 and CDR2: MNHEY and SMNVEV (reference sequence). CDR3 in amino acids: CASSPHPPHRTSGRGSSYNEQFF. CDR3 nucleotide sequence: TGTGCCAGCAGCCCTCATCCACCTCACAGGACTAGCGGGAGGGGAAGCTCCTACAATGAGCAGTTCTTC.

The chain recombines TRBV15 with TRBJ2-4; the D gene is possibly TRBD2 (5 bases). The ends were cut back, 3 bases at V and 13 bases at J, with 22 bases in the middle. The CDR3 is 15 residues long. CDR1 and CDR2 from the germline V gene are LNHNV and YYDKDF (reference sequence). CDR3 bases: TGTGCCACCAGCAGTTCGCCTATCCTCGGGAATGAGCAGTACTTC. Its translation is CATSSSPILGNEQYF.

This clonotype has a handful of counts. V usage is TRBV28 and J usage is TRBJ2-4; TRBD1 agrees at 9 bases. The CDR3 loop spans 15 amino acids. CDR1 and CDR2 (germline): MDHEN, SYDVKM. V gave up 8 bases and J gave up 3 bases; unmatched junction bases: 8. The CDR3 reads CASGPGTGIKNIQYF. Here the CDR3 DNA reads TGTGCCAGCGGACCCGGGACAGGGATCAAAAACATTCAGTACTTC.

V gene TRBV4-1 combines with J gene TRBJ2-1; the D is unclear. V gave up 1 base and J gave up 10 bases, with 17 bases separating them. From germline, CDR1 is MGHRA and CDR2 YSYEKL. This CDR3 is built from 15 residues. The CDR3 region has the DNA TGCGCCAGCAGCCAAGGAAGGTCCGGAAAGTGGGAGCAGTTCTTC. Translation gives CASSQGRSGKWEQFF.

Only a few counts were recorded for this clonotype. The chain joins TRBV3-1 to TRBJ2-1; D possibly corresponds to TRBD2 (7 bases). Trimming removed 7 bases at V and 0 bases at J, with 16 bases between. In germline, CDR1 is LGHDT, CDR2 YNNKEL (reference sequence). The CDR3 totals 16 residues. The CDR3 sequence is CASIGGGDPSYNEQFF. The DNA of the CDR3 is TGTGCCAGCATTGGAGGGGGGGACCCCTCCTACAATGAGCAGTTCTTC.

A remark on this clonotype: A much larger clone is a single base away; this may be a read error. The chain combines TRBV12-3 or TRBV12-4 with TRBJ2-3; D is uncertain. CDR3 length: 14 amino acids. The V end was cut by 3 bases, the J end by 0 bases, with 7 bases between. DNA of the CDR3: TGTGCCAGCAGTTTTGTCAGGAGCACAGATACGCAGTATTTT. Translation gives CASSFVRSTDTQYF.